A single sample is the source of the 8 T cell receptor beta chains below, sequenced in a study of blood T cell repertoires in COVID-19. Data came from immunoSEQ multiplex PCR; TCRdb stores just in-frame clones and leaves some out. The sample has some 78,000 clones; about 90% are singletons. The specimen sequenced was peripheral blood. The receptors derive from a woman of 80 years or more with active or convalescent COVID-19.

This chain joins TRBV7-2 and TRBJ2-5; D is undetermined. The V end lost 5 bases, the J end lost 0 bases, and 4 bases lay between the germline ends. Germline V CDR1 and CDR2: SGHTA, FQGNSA. The CDR3 totals 12 residues. In DNA, the CDR3 is TGTGCCAGCAGCCAGTACCAAGAGACCCAGTACTTC. It is translated as CASSQYQETQYF.

The chain links TRBV5-1 to TRBJ1-1, with 8 nucleotides matching TRBD1. This CDR3 has 13 amino acids. With 0 bases clipped from V and 11 bases from J, the junction kept 6 bases outside the gene matches. CDR1 and CDR2 from the germline V gene are SGHRS and YFSETQ. The CDR3 DNA follows: TGCGCCAGCAGCTTGGACGGACAGGGTAGGGCTTTCTTT. It translates to CASSLDGQGRAFF. Drawing the rest from reference TRBV5-1 and TRBJ1-1, the complete variable domain is KAGVTQTPRYLIKTRGQQVTLSCSPISGHRSVSWYQQTPGQGLQFLFEYFSETQRNKGNFPGRFSGRQFSNSRSEMNVSTLELGDSALYLCASSLDGQGRAFFGQGTRLTVV.

This chain uses TRBV19 with TRBJ1-1; D is uncertain. This CDR3 is built from 13 residues. V lost 5 bases, J lost 0 bases, and 7 bases lay in between. CDR1 and CDR2 (germline): LNHDA, SQIVND (reference sequence). CDR3 DNA sequence: TGTGCCAGTAGTCGGGAGTTGAACACTGAAGCTTTCTTT. Its protein product is CASSRELNTEAFF.

The chain employs TRBV7-9 and TRBJ1-5; 9 positions agree with TRBD1. The ends lost 5 bases at V and 2 bases at J; junction bases unmatched: 16. The CDR3 totals 19 residues. CDR1 is SEHNR, CDR2 FQNEAQ, per germline (reference sequence). This CDR3 is CASSQFHGTGRMGNQPQHF. CDR3 sequence (DNA): TGTGCCAGCAGCCAATTCCACGGGACAGGGAGGATGGGCAATCAGCCCCAGCATTTT.

CDR3 protein: CASSIEVASEQYF. CDR3 bases: TGTGCCAGTAGTATAGAAGTGGCTAGCGAGCAGTACTTC. The chain joins TRBV19 to TRBJ2-7; no firm D call. The CDR3 consists of 13 residues. Germline lookup yields CDR1 LNHDA and CDR2 SQIVND (reference sequence). Trimming shortened V by 0 bases and J by 6 bases, and 9 bases separated the two germline ends.

This rearrangement joins TRBV7-2 to TRBJ2-1, with 10 bases identical to TRBD2. Germline V CDR1 and CDR2: SGHTA, FQGNSA. The CDR3 has 14 residues. Trimming at V came to 5 bases and at J to 7 bases, leaving 5 bases not matched to a gene. The CDR3, as DNA: TGTGCCAGCAGCAAGGGGACTAGCGATAATGAGCAGTTCTTC. Translating gives CASSKGTSDNEQFF.

The chain has TRBV5-1 and TRBJ1-4; D ambiguous. CDR1 is SGHRS and CDR2 is YFSETQ in the germline V gene. CDR3 length: 13 residues. V was cut by 3 bases and J by 6 bases, with 9 bases left in between. For the CDR3, the DNA is TGCGCCAGCAGCTCGAACCCGGATGAAAAACTGTTTTTT. Translated, it gives CASSSNPDEKLFF.

The V gene is TRBV5-1, the J gene TRBJ2-1; 9 nucleotides match TRBD1. CDR1 is SGHRS and CDR2 is YFSETQ in the germline V gene. Germline trimming cut 3 bases from V and 0 bases from J; bases unmatched to any gene: 13. The CDR3 extends over 19 amino acids. This CDR3 reads CASSSMGTGSTSSYNEQFF. As DNA, the CDR3 is TGCGCCAGCAGCTCGATGGGGACAGGGTCCACTAGCTCCTACAATGAGCAGTTCTTC.